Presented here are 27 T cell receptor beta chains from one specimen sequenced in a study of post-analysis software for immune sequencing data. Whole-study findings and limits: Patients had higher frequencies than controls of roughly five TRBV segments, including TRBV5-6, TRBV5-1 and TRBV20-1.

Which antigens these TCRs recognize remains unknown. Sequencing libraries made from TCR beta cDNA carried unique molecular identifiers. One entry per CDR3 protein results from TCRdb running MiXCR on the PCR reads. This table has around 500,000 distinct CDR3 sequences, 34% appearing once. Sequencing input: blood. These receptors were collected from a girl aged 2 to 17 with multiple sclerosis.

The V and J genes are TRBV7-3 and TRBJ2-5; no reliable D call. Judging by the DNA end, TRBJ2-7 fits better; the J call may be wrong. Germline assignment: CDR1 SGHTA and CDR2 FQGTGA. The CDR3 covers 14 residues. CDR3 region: CASSLTGGFHEQYF. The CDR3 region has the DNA TGTGCCAGCAGCTTAACTGGTGGGTTCCACGAGCAGTACTTC.

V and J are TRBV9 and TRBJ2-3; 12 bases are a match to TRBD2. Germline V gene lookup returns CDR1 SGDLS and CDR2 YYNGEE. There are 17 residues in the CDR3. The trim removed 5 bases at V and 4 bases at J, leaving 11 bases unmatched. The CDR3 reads CASSDPRASGGADTQYF. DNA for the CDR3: TGTGCCAGCAGTGATCCTCGGGCTAGCGGGGGGGCAGATACGCAGTATTTT.

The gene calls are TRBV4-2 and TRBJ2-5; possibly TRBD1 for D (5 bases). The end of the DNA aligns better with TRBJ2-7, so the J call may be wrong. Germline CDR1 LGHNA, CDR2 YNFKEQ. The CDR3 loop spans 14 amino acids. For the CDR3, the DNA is TGTGCCAGCAGCCAAGCAGGCAGGGTCGGCGAGCAGTACTTC. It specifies CASSQAGRVGEQYF.

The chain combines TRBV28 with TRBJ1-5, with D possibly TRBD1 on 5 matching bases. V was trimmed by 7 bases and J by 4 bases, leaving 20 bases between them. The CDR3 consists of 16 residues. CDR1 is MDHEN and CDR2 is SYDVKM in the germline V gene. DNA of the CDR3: TGTGCCAGCACTCCTGGGGACTATGGTTATAATCAGCCCCAGCATTTT. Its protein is CASTPGDYGYNQPQHF. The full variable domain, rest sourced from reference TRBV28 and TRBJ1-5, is DVKVTQSSRYLVKRTGEKVFLECVQDMDHENMFWYRQDPGLGLRLIYFSYDVKMKEKGDIPEGYSVSREKKERFSLILESASTNQTSMYLCASTPGDYGYNQPQHFGDGTRLSIL.

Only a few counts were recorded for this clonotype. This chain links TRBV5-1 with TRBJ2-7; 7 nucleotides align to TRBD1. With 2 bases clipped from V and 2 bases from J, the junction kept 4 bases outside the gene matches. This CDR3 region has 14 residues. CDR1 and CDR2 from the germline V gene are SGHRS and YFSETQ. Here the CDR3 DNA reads TGCGCCAGCAGCTTACAGGGGAATCCCTACGAGCAGTACTTC. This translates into CASSLQGNPYEQYF.

DNA of the CDR3: TGTGCCAGCAGCCCCATAGCGGGGGCTAGCACAGATACGCAGTATTTT. Its translation is CASSPIAGASTDTQYF. The rearrangement links TRBV7-3 to TRBJ2-3; 9 bases map to TRBD2. Germline V gene data show CDR1 as SGHTA and CDR2 as FQGTGA. With 5 bases clipped from V and 0 bases from J, the junction kept 6 bases outside the gene matches. The CDR3 sequence is 16 residues long. Complete variable domain (other parts from reference TRBV7-3 and TRBJ2-3): GAGVSQTPSNKVTEKGKYVELRCDPISGHTALYWYRQSLGQGPEFLIYFQGTGAADDSGLPNDRFFAVRPEGSVSTLKIQRTERGDSAVYLCASSPIAGASTDTQYFGPGTRLTVL.

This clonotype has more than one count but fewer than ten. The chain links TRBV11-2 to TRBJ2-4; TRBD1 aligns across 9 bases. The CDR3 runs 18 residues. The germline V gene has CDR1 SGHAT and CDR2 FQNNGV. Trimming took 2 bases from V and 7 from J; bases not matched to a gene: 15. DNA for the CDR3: TGTGCCAGCAGCTTATTCCCCGGGGACAGGGTGTTAAGGAACATTCAGTACTTC. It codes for CASSLFPGDRVLRNIQYF. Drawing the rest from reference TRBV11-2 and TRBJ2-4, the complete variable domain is EAGVAQSPRYKIIEKRQSVAFWCNPISGHATLYWYQQILGQGPKLLIQFQNNGVVDDSQLPKDRFSAERLKGVDSTLKIQPAKLEDSAVYLCASSLFPGDRVLRNIQYFGAGTRLSVL.

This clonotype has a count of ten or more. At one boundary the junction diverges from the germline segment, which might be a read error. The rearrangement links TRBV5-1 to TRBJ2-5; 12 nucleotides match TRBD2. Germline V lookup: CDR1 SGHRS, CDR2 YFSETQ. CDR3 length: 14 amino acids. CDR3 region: CASSLGTSGETQYF. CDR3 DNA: TGTGCCAGCAGCTTAGGGACTAGCGGGGAGACCCAGTACTTC.

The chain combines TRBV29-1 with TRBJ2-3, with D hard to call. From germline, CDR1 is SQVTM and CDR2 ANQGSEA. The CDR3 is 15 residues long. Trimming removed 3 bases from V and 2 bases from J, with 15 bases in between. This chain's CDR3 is CSVEDGSCYTDTQYF. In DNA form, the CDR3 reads TGCAGCGTTGAGGACGGCAGCTGCTACACAGATACGCAGTATTTT.

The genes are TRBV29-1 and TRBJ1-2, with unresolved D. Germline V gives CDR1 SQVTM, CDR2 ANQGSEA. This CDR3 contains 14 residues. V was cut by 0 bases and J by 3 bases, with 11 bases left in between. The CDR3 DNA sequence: TGCAGCGTTGAAGATCTGGGCAGTCACTATGGCTACACCTTC. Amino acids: CSVEDLGSHYGYTF. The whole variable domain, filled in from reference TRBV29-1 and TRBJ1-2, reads SAVISQKPSRDICQRGTSLTIQCQVDSQVTMMFWYRQQPGQSLTLIATANQGSEATYESGFVIDKFPISRPNLTFSTLTVSNMSPEDSSIYLCSVEDLGSHYGYTFGSGTRLTVV.

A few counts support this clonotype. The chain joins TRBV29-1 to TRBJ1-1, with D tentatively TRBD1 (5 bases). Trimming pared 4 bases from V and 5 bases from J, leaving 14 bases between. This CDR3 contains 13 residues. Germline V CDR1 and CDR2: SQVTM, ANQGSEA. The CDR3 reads CSVGEAGGTEAFF. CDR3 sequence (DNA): TGCAGCGTTGGAGAGGCCGGGGGGACTGAAGCTTTCTTT.

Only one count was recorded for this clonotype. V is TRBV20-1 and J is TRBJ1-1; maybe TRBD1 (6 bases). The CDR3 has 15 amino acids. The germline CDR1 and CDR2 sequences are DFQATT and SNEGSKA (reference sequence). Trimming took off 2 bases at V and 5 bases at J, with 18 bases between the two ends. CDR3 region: CSARRGGGWGTEAFF. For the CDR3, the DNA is TGCAGTGCTAGACGAGGGGGGGGGTGGGGAACTGAAGCTTTCTTT.

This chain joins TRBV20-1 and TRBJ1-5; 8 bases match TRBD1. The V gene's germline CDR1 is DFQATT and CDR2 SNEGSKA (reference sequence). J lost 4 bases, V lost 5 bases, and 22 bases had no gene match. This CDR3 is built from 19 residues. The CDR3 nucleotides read TGCAGTGCTGACTCAACCTCGACAGGGGCCCAATGGAGAAATCAGCCCCAGCATTTT. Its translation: CSADSTSTGAQWRNQPQHF.

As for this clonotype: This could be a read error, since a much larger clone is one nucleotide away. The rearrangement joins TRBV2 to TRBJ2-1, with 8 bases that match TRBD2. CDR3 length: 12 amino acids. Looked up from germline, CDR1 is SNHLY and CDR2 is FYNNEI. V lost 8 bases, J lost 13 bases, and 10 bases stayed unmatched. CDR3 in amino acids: CASELGLETQFF. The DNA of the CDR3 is TGTGCCAGCGAGCTGGGACTAGAGACCCAGTTCTTC.

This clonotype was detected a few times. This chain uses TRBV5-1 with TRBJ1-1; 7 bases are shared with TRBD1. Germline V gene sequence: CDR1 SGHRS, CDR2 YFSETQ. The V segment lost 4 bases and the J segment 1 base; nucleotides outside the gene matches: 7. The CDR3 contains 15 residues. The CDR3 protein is CASSRPTGQNTEAFF. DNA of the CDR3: TGCGCCAGCAGCAGACCGACAGGGCAGAACACTGAAGCTTTCTTT.

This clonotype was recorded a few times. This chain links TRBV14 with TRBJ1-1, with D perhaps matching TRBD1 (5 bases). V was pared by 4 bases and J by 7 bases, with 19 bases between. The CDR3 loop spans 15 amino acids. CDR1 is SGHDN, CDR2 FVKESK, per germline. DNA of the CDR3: TGTGCCAGCAGCCTGGGAACGGGACGGTGGAATGAAGCTTTCTTT. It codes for CASSLGTGRWNEAFF.

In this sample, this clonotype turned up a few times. The CDR3 DNA follows: TGCGCCAGCAGCTTGGCGGGGGATGGCTACGGTGAAAAACTGTTTTTT. Its translation: CASSLAGDGYGEKLFF. The J gene is TRBJ1-4, the V gene TRBV5-1; TRBD1 might be the D (5 bases). Trimming shortened V by 0 bases and J by 7 bases, and 16 bases separated the two germline ends. This CDR3 is 16 amino acids long. Germline V CDR1 and CDR2: SGHRS, YFSETQ.

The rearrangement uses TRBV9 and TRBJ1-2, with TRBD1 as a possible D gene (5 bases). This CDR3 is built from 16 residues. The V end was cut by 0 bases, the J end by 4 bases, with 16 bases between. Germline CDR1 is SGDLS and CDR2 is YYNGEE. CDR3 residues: CASSVVSGRALYGYTF. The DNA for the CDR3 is TGTGCCAGCAGCGTAGTATCCGGCAGGGCCCTCTATGGCTACACCTTC.

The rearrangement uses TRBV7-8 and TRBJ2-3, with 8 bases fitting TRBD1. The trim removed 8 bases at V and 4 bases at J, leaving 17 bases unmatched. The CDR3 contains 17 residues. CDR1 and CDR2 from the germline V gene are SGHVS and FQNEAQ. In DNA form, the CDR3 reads TGTGCCAGCGAAGACGAGTGGACAGGGACCGGAGCAGATACGCAGTATTTT. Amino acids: CASEDEWTGTGADTQYF.

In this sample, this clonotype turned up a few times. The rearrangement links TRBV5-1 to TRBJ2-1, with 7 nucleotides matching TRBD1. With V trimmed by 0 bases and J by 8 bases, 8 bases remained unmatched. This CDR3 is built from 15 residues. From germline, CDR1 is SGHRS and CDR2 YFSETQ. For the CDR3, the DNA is TGCGCCAGCAGCTTGGCGGGCCCTAGGGGGCATGAGCAGTTCTTC. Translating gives CASSLAGPRGHEQFF. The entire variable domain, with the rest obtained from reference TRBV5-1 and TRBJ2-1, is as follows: KAGVTQTPRYLIKTRGQQVTLSCSPISGHRSVSWYQQTPGQGLQFLFEYFSETQRNKGNFPGRFSGRQFSNSRSEMNVSTLELGDSALYLCASSLAGPRGHEQFFGPGTRLTVL.

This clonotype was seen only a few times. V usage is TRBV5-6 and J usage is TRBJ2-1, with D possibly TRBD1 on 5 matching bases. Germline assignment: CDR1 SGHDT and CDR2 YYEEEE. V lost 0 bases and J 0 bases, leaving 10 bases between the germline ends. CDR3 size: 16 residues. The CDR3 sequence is CASSLEGKGSYNEQFF. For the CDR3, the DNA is TGTGCCAGCAGCTTGGAGGGGAAGGGCTCCTACAATGAGCAGTTCTTC.

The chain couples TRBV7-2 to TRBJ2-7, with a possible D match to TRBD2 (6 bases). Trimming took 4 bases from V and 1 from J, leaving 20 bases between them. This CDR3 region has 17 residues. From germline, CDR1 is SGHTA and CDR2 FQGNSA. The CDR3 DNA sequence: TGTGCCAGCAGCTCTCAAAGCTTCGGGACTCATTCCTACGAGCAGTACTTC. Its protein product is CASSSQSFGTHSYEQYF.

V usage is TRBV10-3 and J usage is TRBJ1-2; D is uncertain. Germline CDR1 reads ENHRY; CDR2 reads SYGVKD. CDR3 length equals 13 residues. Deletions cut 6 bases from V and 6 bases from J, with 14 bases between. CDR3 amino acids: CAIRITEVNGYTF. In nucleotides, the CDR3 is TGTGCCATCAGGATAACAGAAGTTAATGGCTACACCTTC.

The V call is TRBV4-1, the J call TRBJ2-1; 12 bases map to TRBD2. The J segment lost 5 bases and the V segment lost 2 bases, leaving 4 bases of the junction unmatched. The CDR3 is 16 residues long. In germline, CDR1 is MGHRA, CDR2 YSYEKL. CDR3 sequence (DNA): TGCGCCAGCAGCCAACCGACTAGCGGGGGACACAATGAGCAGTTCTTC. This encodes CASSQPTSGGHNEQFF.

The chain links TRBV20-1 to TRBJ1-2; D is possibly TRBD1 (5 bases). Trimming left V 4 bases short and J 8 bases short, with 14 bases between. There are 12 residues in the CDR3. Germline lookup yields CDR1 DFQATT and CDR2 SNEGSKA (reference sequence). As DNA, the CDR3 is TGCAGTGCTAATCGAGGACAAGCCGGCTACACCTTC. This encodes CSANRGQAGYTF.

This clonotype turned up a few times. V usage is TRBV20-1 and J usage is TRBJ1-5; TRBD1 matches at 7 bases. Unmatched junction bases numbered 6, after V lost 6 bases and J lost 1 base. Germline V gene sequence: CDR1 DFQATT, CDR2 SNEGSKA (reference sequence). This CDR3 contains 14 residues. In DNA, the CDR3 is TGCAGTGCCAACGACAGGGCAAGCAATCAGCCCCAGCATTTT. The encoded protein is CSANDRASNQPQHF.

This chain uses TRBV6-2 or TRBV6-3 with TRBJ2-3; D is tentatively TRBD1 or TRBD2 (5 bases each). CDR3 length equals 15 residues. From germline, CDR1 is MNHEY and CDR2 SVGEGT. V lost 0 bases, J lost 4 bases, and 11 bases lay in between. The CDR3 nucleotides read TGTGCCAGCAGTTACTCGATGGGGGATCCAGATACGCAGTATTTT. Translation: CASSYSMGDPDTQYF.